Listed here are 3 T cell receptor beta chains from one sample, sequenced in a study of T cell clusters in autoimmune cytopenias. TRB was amplified from approximately 250 ng of peripheral blood genomic DNA per sample. Multiplex touch-down PCR amplified TRB using TRB-A and TRB-B pools in one tube. TCRdb reprocessed the multiplex PCR reads, keeping one entry per CDR3 protein, no DNA. This sample carries fewer than 6,500 distinct CDR3 sequences, with less than 70% going to the ten biggest clones. These same data were also listed under a study on T cell repertoires in aging, cancer and after chemotherapy.

The sequenced sample consisted of peripheral blood. The receptors come from a human donor in good health.

The chain recombines TRBV19 with TRBJ2-6; TCRdb returns TRBD1, unconfirmable since there is no DNA. Per the germline V gene, CDR1 is LNHDA and CDR2 is SQIVND (reference sequence). The CDR3 spans 16 residues. The CDR3 protein is CASTGEPGSGANVLTF.

V and J are TRBV6-6 and TRBJ2-7; TCRdb outputs TRBD1, but without DNA this stays unchecked. The V gene's germline CDR1 is MNHNY and CDR2 SVGAGI (reference sequence). The CDR3 sequence is 11 residues long. The CDR3 sequence: CASRTTGKQYF.

V and J are TRBV25-1 and TRBJ2-3; TCRdb selects TRBD2, and the lack of DNA leaves this call unchecked. This CDR3 is 18 amino acids long. The germline gives CDR1 MGHDK, CDR2 SYGVNS. This CDR3 is CASSDCLTSGRETDTQYF.